The clone carrying this TCR beta chain came up many times. Its antigen remains unidentified. Each CDR3 protein is one row after TCRdb ran MiXCR on the reads. The sample lists some 940,000 distinct CDR3 sequences; more than 25% were seen once. This sample was included in a study of T cell repertoires in cytomegalovirus infection. The CDR3 is 16 amino acids. CDR1 and CDR2 (germline): SGHTA, FQGTGA. Trimming stripped 2 bases from V and 6 bases from J, with 18 bases between. The receptor was isolated from a human donor in good health (CMV status not recorded). Some clones in this sample may be carry-over from other donors' samples. V and J are TRBV7-3 and TRBJ2-3; D is ambiguous. Here the sequenced sample was cultured CD8+ T cells from PBMCs, taken from culture after CMV antigen stimulation. CDR3 protein: CASSLLGPLVGDTQYF. CDR3 nucleotides: TGTGCCAGCAGCTTACTCGGCCCACTGGTGGGGGATACGCAGTATTTT.